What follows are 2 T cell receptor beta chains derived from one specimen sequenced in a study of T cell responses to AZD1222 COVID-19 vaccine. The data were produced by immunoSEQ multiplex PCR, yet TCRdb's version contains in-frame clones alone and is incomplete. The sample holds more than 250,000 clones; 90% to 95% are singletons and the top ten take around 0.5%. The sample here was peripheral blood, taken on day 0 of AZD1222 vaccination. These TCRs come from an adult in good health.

In DNA, the CDR3 is TGCGCCAGCAGCTTCTACGGACAGGGCGACACCGGGGAGCTGTTTTTT. This codes for CASSFYGQGDTGELFF. The V and J genes are TRBV5-1 and TRBJ2-2, with 8 bases aligning to TRBD1. The CDR3 covers 16 residues. V lost 2 bases to trimming and J lost 3 bases; unmatched junction nucleotides: 6. The V gene's germline CDR1 is SGHRS and CDR2 YFSETQ.

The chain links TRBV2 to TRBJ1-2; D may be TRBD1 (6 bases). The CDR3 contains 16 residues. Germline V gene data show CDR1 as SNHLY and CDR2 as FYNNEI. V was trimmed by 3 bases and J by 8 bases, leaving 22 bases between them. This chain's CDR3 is CASSDYPGHPVFGYTF. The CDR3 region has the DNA TGTGCCAGCAGTGATTATCCGGGACACCCGGTATTCGGCTACACCTTC.